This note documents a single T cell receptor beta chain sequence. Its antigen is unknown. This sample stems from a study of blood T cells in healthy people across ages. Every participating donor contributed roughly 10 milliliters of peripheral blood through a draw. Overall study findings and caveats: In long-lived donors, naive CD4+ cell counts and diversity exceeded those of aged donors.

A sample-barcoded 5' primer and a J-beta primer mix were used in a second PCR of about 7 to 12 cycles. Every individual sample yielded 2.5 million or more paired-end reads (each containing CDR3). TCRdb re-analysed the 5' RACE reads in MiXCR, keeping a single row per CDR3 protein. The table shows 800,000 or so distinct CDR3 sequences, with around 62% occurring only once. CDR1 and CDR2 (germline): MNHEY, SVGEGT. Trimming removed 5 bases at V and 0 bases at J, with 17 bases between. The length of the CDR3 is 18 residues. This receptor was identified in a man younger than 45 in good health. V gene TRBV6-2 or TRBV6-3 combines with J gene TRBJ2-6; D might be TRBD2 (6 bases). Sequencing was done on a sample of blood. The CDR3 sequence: CASSPVAGRSSGANVLTF. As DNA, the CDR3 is TGTGCCAGCAGTCCTGTTGCGGGACGCAGCTCTGGGGCCAACGTCCTGACTTTC.